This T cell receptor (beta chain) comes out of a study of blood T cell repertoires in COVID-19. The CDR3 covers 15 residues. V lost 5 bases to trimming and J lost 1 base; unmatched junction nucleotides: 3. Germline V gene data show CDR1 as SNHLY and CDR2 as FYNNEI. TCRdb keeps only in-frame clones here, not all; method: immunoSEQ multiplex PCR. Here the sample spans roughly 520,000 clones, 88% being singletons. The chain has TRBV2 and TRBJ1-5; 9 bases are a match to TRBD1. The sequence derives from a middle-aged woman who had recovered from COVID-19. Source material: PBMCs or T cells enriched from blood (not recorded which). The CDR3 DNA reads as TGTGCCAGCAGTTTACAGGGGGCGAGCAATCAGCCCCAGCATTTT. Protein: CASSLQGASNQPQHF.